This T cell receptor beta chain originates from a study of T cell responses to AZD1222 COVID-19 vaccine. TCRdb's table, derived via immunoSEQ multiplex PCR, lists solely in-frame clones and lacks some. The table has around 100,000 clones, 92% seen once. CDR1 and CDR2 from the germline V gene are SGHDT and YYEEEE. There are 15 residues in the CDR3. With V trimmed by 4 bases and J by 4 bases, 5 bases remained unmatched. This rearrangement joins TRBV5-6 to TRBJ2-1, with 10 nucleotides matching TRBD2. The sample in question was peripheral blood, obtained on day 0 of AZD1222 vaccination. The receptor comes from an adult in good health. CDR3 bases: TGTGCCAGCAGCCTAGGGGGACTAGCGTACAATGAGCAGTTCTTC. Translation gives CASSLGGLAYNEQFF.